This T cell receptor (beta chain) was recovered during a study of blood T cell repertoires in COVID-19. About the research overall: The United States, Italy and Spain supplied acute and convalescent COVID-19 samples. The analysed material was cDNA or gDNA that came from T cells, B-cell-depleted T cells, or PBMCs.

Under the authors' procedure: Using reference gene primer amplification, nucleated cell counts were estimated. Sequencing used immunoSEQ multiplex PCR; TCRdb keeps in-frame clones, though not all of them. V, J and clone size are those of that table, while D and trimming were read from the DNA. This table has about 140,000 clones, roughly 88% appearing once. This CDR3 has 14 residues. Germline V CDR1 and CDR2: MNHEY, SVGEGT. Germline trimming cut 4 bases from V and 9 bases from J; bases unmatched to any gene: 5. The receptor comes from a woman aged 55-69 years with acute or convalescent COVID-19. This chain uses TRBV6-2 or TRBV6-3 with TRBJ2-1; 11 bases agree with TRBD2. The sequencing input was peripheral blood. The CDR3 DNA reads TGTGCCAGCAGTTTGAGGCTAGCGGGAGGTGAGCAGTTCTTC. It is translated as CASSLRLAGGEQFF.